Presented here are 5 T cell receptor beta chains from one specimen sequenced in a study of cytomegalovirus exposure and HLA in healthy donors. PCR was performed using 60 Vbeta and 13 Jbeta primers. TCRdb's copy holds only in-frame clones and misses some; the assay was immunoSEQ multiplex PCR. This sample's clone table lists approximately 120,000 clones. Specimen: PBMCs. Receptor source: a woman aged 55-69 years in good health and CMV-seronegative.

This chain connects TRBV18 to TRBJ2-1, with D uncertain. V lost 0 bases to trimming and J lost 6 bases, with 3 bases between them. CDR1 and CDR2 from the germline V gene are KGHSH and LQKENI. The CDR3 loop spans 12 amino acids. DNA of the CDR3: TGTGCCAGCTCACCACCCGGCAATGAGCAGTTCTTC. This codes for CASSPPGNEQFF.

The chain combines TRBV5-6 with TRBJ2-7, with a tentative D call TRBD2 (6 bases). From germline, CDR1 is SGHDT and CDR2 YYEEEE. This CDR3 has 16 amino acids. The V end lost 4 bases, the J end lost 2 bases, and 19 bases lay between the germline ends. Written as DNA, the CDR3 is TGTGCCAGCAGCCCGGGACTGTTAAACCCTCCCTACGAGCAGTACTTC. Its translation: CASSPGLLNPPYEQYF. The variable domain in full, with the rest retrieved from reference TRBV5-6 and TRBJ2-7, is DAGVTQSPTHLIKTRGQQVTLRCSPKSGHDTVSWYQQALGQGPQFIFQYYEEEERQRGNFPDRFSGHQFPNYSSELNVNALLLGDSALYLCASSPGLLNPPYEQYFGPGTRLTVT.

The chain carries TRBV6-5 and TRBJ1-6; maybe TRBD1 (6 bases). The CDR3 length is 14 residues. The germline CDR1 and CDR2 sequences are MNHEY and SVGAGI. The V end lost 0 bases, the J end lost 9 bases, and 9 bases lay between the germline ends. The chain's CDR3 is CASSYSQGSSPLHF. Written as DNA, the CDR3 is TGTGCCAGCAGTTACTCACAGGGTAGTTCACCCCTCCACTTT.

The V and J genes are TRBV2 and TRBJ2-5; D possibly corresponds to TRBD1 (6 bases). The CDR3 sequence is 16 residues long. The germline CDR1 and CDR2 sequences are SNHLY and FYNNEI. Trimming shortened V by 4 bases and J by 4 bases, and 19 bases separated the two germline ends. The CDR3 nucleotides read TGTGCCAGCAGTGGTCAGGGGCCGGGGAGCGGAGAGACCCAGTACTTC. Encoded protein: CASSGQGPGSGETQYF.

The chain joins TRBV10-3 to TRBJ2-5, with D maybe TRBD2 (5 bases). Trimming took 4 bases from V and 2 from J, leaving 11 bases between them. Germline V gene sequence: CDR1 ENHRY, CDR2 SYGVKD. The CDR3 has 14 amino acids. Here the CDR3 reads CAISANGNQETQYF. In nucleotides, the CDR3 is TGTGCCATCAGTGCCAACGGGAATCAAGAGACCCAGTACTTC.